The 11 T cell receptor beta chains below were found in one sample sequenced in a study of cytotoxic CD8 clonotypes in ibrutinib-treated CLL. This table comes from immunoSEQ multiplex PCR, and its TCRdb copy is limited to in-frame clones, with some not included. The sample has about 200,000 clones; over 60% are singletons. The starting material was PBMCs, obtained after 24 months of ibrutinib treatment. The receptors were gathered from a human donor with chronic lymphocytic leukemia.

In this sample, this clone turned up a few times. The chain recombines TRBV4-3 with TRBJ2-7; D ambiguous. V was clipped by 0 bases and J by 4 bases, with 13 bases between them. Germline CDR1 reads LGHNA; CDR2 reads YSLEER. This CDR3 contains 15 residues. The CDR3 bases are TGCGCCAGCAGCCAAGATGTGCAGGCCGCGTACGAGCAGTACTTC. Its translation is CASSQDVQAAYEQYF.

V is TRBV7-7 and J is TRBJ2-5; a weak D match, TRBD1 (6 bases). Germline V lookup: CDR1 SSHAT, CDR2 FNYEAQ (reference sequence). The CDR3 sequence is 15 residues long. The germline V and J ends were trimmed by 2 bases and 2 bases, with 12 bases remaining between them. DNA of the CDR3: TGTGCCAGCAGCTTACGCAGGGGACAACAAGAGACCCAGTACTTC. Residues: CASSLRRGQQETQYF. Drawing the rest from reference TRBV7-7 and TRBJ2-5, the complete variable domain is GAGVSQSPRYKVTKRGQDVTLRCDPISSHATLYWYQQALGQGPEFLTYFNYEAQPDKSGLPSDRFSAERPEGSISTLTIQRTEQRDSAMYRCASSLRRGQQETQYFGPGTRLLVL.

The gene calls are TRBV30 and TRBJ2-4; D unclear. The ends were cut back, 0 bases at V and 0 bases at J, with 15 bases in the middle. Germline lookup yields CDR1 GTSNPN and CDR2 SVGIG (reference sequence). The CDR3 loop spans 17 amino acids. CDR3 loop: CAWSVRIAVIAKNIQYF. The CDR3 DNA sequence: TGTGCCTGGAGTGTACGTATCGCAGTGATAGCCAAAAACATTCAGTACTTC.

This clone turned up a few times. The chain carries TRBV7-2 and TRBJ1-2, with D perhaps matching TRBD1 (5 bases). Germline V CDR1 and CDR2: SGHTA, FQGNSA. The CDR3 runs to 14 residues. V lost 5 bases to trimming and J lost 4 bases, with 14 bases between them. Written as DNA, the CDR3 is TGTGCCAGCAGCCCGCAGGGTCCCACCTATGGCTACACCTTC. It yields the protein CASSPQGPTYGYTF. The whole variable domain, filled in from reference TRBV7-2 and TRBJ1-2, reads GAGVSQSPSNKVTEKGKDVELRCDPISGHTALYWYRQSLGQGLEFLIYFQGNSAPDKSGLPSDRFSAERTGGSVSTLTIQRTQQEDSAVYLCASSPQGPTYGYTFGSGTRLTVV.

V usage is TRBV28 and J usage is TRBJ2-1; D not resolved. CDR3 length equals 14 residues. The germline V gene has CDR1 MDHEN and CDR2 SYDVKM. Trimming left V 5 bases short and J 4 bases short, with 12 bases between. The CDR3 is CASSPSRIYNEQFF. Here the CDR3 DNA reads TGTGCCAGCAGTCCCAGTAGAATTTACAATGAGCAGTTCTTC.

The genes are TRBV27 and TRBJ2-7, with a weak D call TRBD2 (6 bases). Germline assignment: CDR1 MNHEY and CDR2 SMNVEV (reference sequence). V lost 10 bases and J 3 bases, leaving 13 bases between the germline ends. The CDR3 runs 12 residues. The CDR3 nucleotides read TGTGCCACCATGGGGGGATTCTACGAGCAGTACTTC. Translation gives CATMGGFYEQYF.

This clone was seen only a few times. The chain has TRBV7-3 and TRBJ1-1; weak D call: TRBD1 (5 bases). Germline V gene sequence: CDR1 SGHTA, CDR2 FQGTGA. Trimming pared 5 bases from V and 5 bases from J, leaving 12 bases between. The CDR3 sequence is 13 residues long. Here the CDR3 reads CASSLDGGTEAFF. DNA for the CDR3: TGTGCCAGCAGCCTCGACGGGGGGACTGAAGCTTTCTTT.

Ten or more counts support this clone. The V gene is TRBV28, the J gene TRBJ2-3; TRBD2 might be the D (6 bases). The CDR3 contains 17 residues. The V end lost 5 bases, the J end lost 5 bases, and 23 bases lay between the germline ends. The germline V gene has CDR1 MDHEN and CDR2 SYDVKM. CDR3 DNA: TGTGCCAGCAGTACCGCCATCGGATTGCGGGATGTAGATACGCAGTATTTT. Residues: CASSTAIGLRDVDTQYF. Combining the CDR3 with reference TRBV28 and TRBJ2-3 gives the whole variable domain DVKVTQSSRYLVKRTGEKVFLECVQDMDHENMFWYRQDPGLGLRLIYFSYDVKMKEKGDIPEGYSVSREKKERFSLILESASTNQTSMYLCASSTAIGLRDVDTQYFGPGTRLTVL.

The chain uses TRBV4-1 and TRBJ2-5; 9 nucleotides match TRBD1. The ends lost 3 bases at V and 5 bases at J; junction bases unmatched: 7. CDR1 MGHRA and CDR2 YSYEKL come from the germline V gene. CDR3 length equals 15 residues. CDR3 sequence: CASSQRQGVWETQYF. The CDR3 coding sequence is TGCGCCAGCAGCCAGCGACAGGGGGTTTGGGAGACCCAGTACTTC.

This clone was observed a handful of times. This chain links TRBV25-1 with TRBJ2-5, with a possible D match to TRBD2 (6 bases). This CDR3 has 16 residues. Germline V CDR1 and CDR2: MGHDK, SYGVNS. V lost 6 bases to trimming and J lost 0 bases, with 17 bases between them. CDR3 region: CASSATRSGYQETQYF. Written as DNA, the CDR3 is TGTGCCAGCAGCGCCACCCGAAGCGGGTACCAAGAGACCCAGTACTTC.

The chain joins TRBV10-1 to TRBJ2-7, with TRBD2 matching over 9 bases. Trimming took 2 bases from V and 3 from J; bases not matched to a gene: 2. This CDR3 has 14 residues. CDR1 is WNHNN and CDR2 is SYGVQD in the germline V gene (reference sequence). In DNA form, the CDR3 reads TGCGCCAGCAGTGAGGAGCGGGAGGACTACGAGCAGTACTTC. Its translation is CASSEEREDYEQYF.